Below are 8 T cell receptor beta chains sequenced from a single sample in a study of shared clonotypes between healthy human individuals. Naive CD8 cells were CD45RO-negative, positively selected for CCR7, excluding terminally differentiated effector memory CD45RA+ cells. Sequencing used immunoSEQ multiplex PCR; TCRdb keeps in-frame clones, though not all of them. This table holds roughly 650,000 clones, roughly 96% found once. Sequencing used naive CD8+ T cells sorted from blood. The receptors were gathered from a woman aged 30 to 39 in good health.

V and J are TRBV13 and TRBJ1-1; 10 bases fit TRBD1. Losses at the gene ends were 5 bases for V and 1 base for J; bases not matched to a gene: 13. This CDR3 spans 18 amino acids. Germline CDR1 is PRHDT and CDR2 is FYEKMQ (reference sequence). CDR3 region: CASSKPPLTGGPNTEAFF. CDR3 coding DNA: TGTGCCAGCAGCAAACCCCCTCTGACAGGGGGCCCGAACACTGAAGCTTTCTTT.

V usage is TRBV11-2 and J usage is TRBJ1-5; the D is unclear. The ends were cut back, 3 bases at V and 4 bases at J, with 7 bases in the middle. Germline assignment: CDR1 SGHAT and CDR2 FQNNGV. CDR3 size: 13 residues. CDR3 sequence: CASSFDSNQPQHF. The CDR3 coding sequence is TGTGCCAGCAGCTTCGATTCGAATCAGCCCCAGCATTTT.

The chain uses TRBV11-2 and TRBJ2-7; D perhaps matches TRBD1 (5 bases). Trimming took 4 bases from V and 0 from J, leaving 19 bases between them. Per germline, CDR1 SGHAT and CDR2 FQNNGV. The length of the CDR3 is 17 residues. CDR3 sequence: CASSSKGSQSYSYEQYF. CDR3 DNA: TGTGCCAGCAGCTCAAAGGGGTCCCAAAGTTACTCCTACGAGCAGTACTTC.

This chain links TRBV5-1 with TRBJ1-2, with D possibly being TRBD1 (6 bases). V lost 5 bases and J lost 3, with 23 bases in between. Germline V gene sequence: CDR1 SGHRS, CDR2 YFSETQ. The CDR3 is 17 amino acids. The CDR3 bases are TGCGCCAGCAGTTTTGTCGACAGGCGCCGTCTGGACTATGGCTACACCTTC. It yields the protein CASSFVDRRRLDYGYTF.

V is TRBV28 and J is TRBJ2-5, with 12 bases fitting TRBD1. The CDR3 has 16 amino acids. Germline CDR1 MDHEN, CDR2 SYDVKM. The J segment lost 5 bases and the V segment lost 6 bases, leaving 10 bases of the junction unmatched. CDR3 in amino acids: CASSLGQGASSETQYF. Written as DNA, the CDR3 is TGTGCCAGCAGCTTGGGACAGGGGGCCTCTTCGGAGACCCAGTACTTC.

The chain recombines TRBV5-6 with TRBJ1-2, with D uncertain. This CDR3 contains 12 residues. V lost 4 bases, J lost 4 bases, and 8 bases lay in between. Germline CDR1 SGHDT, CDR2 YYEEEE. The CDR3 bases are TGTGCCAGCAGCCACGACACCTATGGCTACACCTTC. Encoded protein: CASSHDTYGYTF.

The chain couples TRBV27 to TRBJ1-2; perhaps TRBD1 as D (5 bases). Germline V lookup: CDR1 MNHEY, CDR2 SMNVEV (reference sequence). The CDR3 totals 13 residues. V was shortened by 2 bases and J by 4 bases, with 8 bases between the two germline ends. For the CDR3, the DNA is TGTGCCAGCAGTTTAATGGGGACCTATGGCTACACCTTC. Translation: CASSLMGTYGYTF.

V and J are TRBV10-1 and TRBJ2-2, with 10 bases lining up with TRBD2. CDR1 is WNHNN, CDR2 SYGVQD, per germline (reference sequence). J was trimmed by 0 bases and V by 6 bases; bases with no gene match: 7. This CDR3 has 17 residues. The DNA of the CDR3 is TGCGCCAGCAGGGCAGCGGGAGGGCCCTCGAACACCGGGGAGCTGTTTTTT. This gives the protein CASRAAGGPSNTGELFF.